These 21 T cell receptor beta chains came from one sample sequenced in a study of tumor and adjacent non-tumor tissue in lung cancer. TCRbeta libraries were built with three rounds of nested PCR, modified from ARM-PCR. TCRdb called the multiplex PCR reads again in MiXCR, with one record for every CDR3 protein. The top ten clones hold 15% to 20% of a sample with approximately 100,000 distinct CDR3 sequences, 65% of them seen once. The template was RNA from unsorted bulk tissue. Distant lung tissue was collected more than 3 cm away from the tumor edge. Sequencing used distant non-tumor lung tissue. These receptors were taken from a young man with non-small cell lung cancer.

Concerning this clonotype itself: The CDR3 ends on some other residue instead of the conserved phenylalanine or tryptophan, so this is likely a read error. J is TRBJ2-7 and V is TRBV11-2, with 8 bases identical to TRBD2. The end of the DNA fits TRBJ2-1 better, so the J call may be wrong. Germline CDR1 is SGHAT and CDR2 is FQNNGV. This CDR3 spans 15 amino acids. This CDR3 is CTSSPRRLAGYEQFC. Written as DNA, the CDR3 is TGTACCAGCAGCCCCCGACGGCTAGCGGGCTACGAGCAGTTCTGC.

The chain has TRBV7-9 and TRBJ2-1; the D gene is possibly TRBD2 (6 bases). V gave up 5 bases and J gave up 9 bases, with 20 bases separating them. This CDR3 spans 15 amino acids. In germline, CDR1 is SEHNR, CDR2 FQNEAQ (reference sequence). CDR3 coding DNA: TGTGCCAGCAGCGCACAGGAGGGACTTATAAGTGAGCAGTTCTTC. It specifies CASSAQEGLISEQFF.

This clonotype is medium-sized by share. This chain joins TRBV12-5 and TRBJ1-1, with D unclear. V was shortened by 10 bases and J by 2 bases, with 14 bases between the two germline ends. Germline V CDR1 and CDR2: LGHNT, FRNRAP. The CDR3 length is 13 residues. As DNA, the CDR3 is TGTGCTACCCGGGGAGAGTCCAACACTGAAGCTTTCTTT. Translation: CATRGESNTEAFF.

As to this clonotype: The junction departs from the called germline gene at one end, perhaps through a read error. This sequence joins TRBV20-1 and TRBJ2-1, with a tentative D call TRBD2 (6 bases). The CDR3 is 15 amino acids. Germline lookup yields CDR1 DFQATT and CDR2 SNEGSKA (reference sequence). The DNA for the CDR3 is TGCAGTGCCCTGACCGGGACTGACGTTCTCCATGAGCAGTCCTTC. It yields the protein CSALTGTDVLHEQSF.

With regard to this clonotype: Likely a read error: the CDR3 ends without its conserved phenylalanine or tryptophan. The V gene is TRBV4-2, the J gene TRBJ2-7, with 8 bases aligning to TRBD2. Trimming removed 1 base from V and 3 bases from J; junction bases left unmatched: 5. The germline gives CDR1 LGHNA, CDR2 YNFKEQ. The CDR3 has 15 residues. The chain's CDR3 is CASSQGLAGGYEQYI. The CDR3 coding sequence is TGTGCCAGCAGCCAAGGACTGGCGGGAGGCTACGAGCAGTACATC.

This clonotype was seen a handful of times. A much larger clonotype is one base distant, so this may be a read error. V usage is TRBV6-5 and J usage is TRBJ1-6; D gene unclear. CDR1 is MNHEY, CDR2 SVGAGI, per germline. CDR3 length equals 12 residues. CDR3 sequence: CVSSRTGSPLHF. The CDR3 DNA reads TGTGTCAGCAGTCGGACGGGTTCACCCCTCCACTTT.

As for this clonotype: A read error may account for a junction end that differs from germline. The V and J genes are TRBV29-1 and TRBJ1-1; maybe TRBD1 (5 bases). This CDR3 spans 13 amino acids. Germline V lookup: CDR1 SQVTM, CDR2 ANQGSEA. The CDR3: CSVRSGGGTGAFF. The CDR3 DNA sequence: TGCAGCGTTCGGTCGGGGGGAGGAACTGGAGCTTTCTTT.

With regard to this clonotype: Compared with germline, one end of the junction differs, possibly owing to a read error. The rearrangement uses TRBV5-1 and TRBJ2-1, with 9 bases identical to TRBD1. The CDR3 covers 15 residues. From germline, CDR1 is SGHRS and CDR2 YFSETQ. CDR3 nucleotides: TGCACCAGCAGCTTGAGGGACAGGGTAATGGGTGAGCAGTTCTTC. Its protein is CTSSLRDRVMGEQFF.

As regards this clonotype: This may be a read error: a much more frequent sequence differs by one nucleotide. V and J are TRBV4-2 and TRBJ2-5, with 7 bases identical to TRBD2. The V and J ends lost 4 bases and 4 bases, in that order; junction bases with no gene match: 9. The germline V gene encodes CDR1 LGHNA and CDR2 YNFKEQ. This CDR3 region has 15 residues. This chain's CDR3 is CASSPGDYQRETQYF. The CDR3 nucleotides read TGTGCCAGCAGCCCTGGGGACTACCAGCGAGAGACCCAGTACTTC.

As for this clonotype: Mismatch with germline at one junction end may stem from a read error. The gene calls are TRBV10-2 and TRBJ1-1; 7 bases map to TRBD1. The length of the CDR3 is 12 residues. Per germline, CDR1 WSHSY and CDR2 SAAADI. CDR3 in DNA: TGCTCCAGCTGTGATACCCAGGGGGGAGCTTTCTTT. Protein sequence: CSSCDTQGGAFF.

This clonotype turned up a few times. This sequence joins TRBV29-1 and TRBJ2-1; D may be TRBD2 (5 bases). The germline V gene has CDR1 SQVTM and CDR2 ANQGSEA. The CDR3 runs 13 residues. V was cut by 4 bases and J by 7 bases, with 14 bases left in between. In DNA form, the CDR3 reads TGCAGCGTTGTGAGTAGGGAGAATAATGAGCAGTTCTTC. Encoded protein: CSVVSRENNEQFF.

With respect to this clonotype: One end of the junction is discordant with germline, which a read error may explain. The CDR3 here is CTTSELAGRGSFHEQYF. In DNA, the CDR3 is TGTACCACCAGCGAGCTAGCTGGGAGGGGATCTTTCCACGAGCAGTACTTC. The chain carries TRBV24-1 and TRBJ2-7; 7 nucleotides line up with TRBD2. Germline assignment: CDR1 KGHDR and CDR2 SFDVKD. CDR3 length: 17 amino acids.

This clonotype was found many times. The V and J genes are TRBV5-1 and TRBJ1-2; maybe TRBD1 (6 bases). The V end was cut by 0 bases, the J end by 8 bases, with 14 bases between. CDR1 and CDR2 (germline): SGHRS, YFSETQ. This CDR3 has 14 amino acids. CDR3 sequence (DNA): TGCGCCAGCAGCTTGGATCCAGGGGCCGGGGGCTACACCTTC. Amino acid sequence: CASSLDPGAGGYTF.

This clonotype was counted between two and nine times. A single base separates this from a much larger clone, so it may be a read error. In DNA, the CDR3 is TGTGTCAGCAGCTCGGACAGCCAAGAGACCCAGTACTTC. Its protein is CVSSSDSQETQYF. V and J are TRBV5-4 and TRBJ2-5, with D possibly TRBD1 on 6 matching bases. The germline V gene encodes CDR1 SGHNT and CDR2 YYREEE (reference sequence). The CDR3 has 13 residues.

Worth noting for this clonotype: A much more abundant neighbour one base away suggests this may be a read error. The CDR3 carries no conserved terminal phenylalanine or tryptophan, so it likely arises from a read error. The rearrangement links TRBV20-1 to TRBJ1-1; unclear D gene. From germline, CDR1 is DFQATT and CDR2 SNEGSKA (reference sequence). CDR3 length: 12 amino acids. The V end was cut by 3 bases, the J end by 1 base, with 6 bases between. The CDR3 here is CSASYWNTEAFL. As DNA, the CDR3 is TGCAGTGCTAGTTACTGGAACACTGAAGCTTTCCTT.

This clonotype occurred once. A clone one base away is much larger, so this may be a read error. The genes are TRBV4-1 and TRBJ2-5, with 13 bases identical to TRBD2. The CDR3 spans 19 residues. Germline CDR1 is MGHRA and CDR2 is YSYEKL. In nucleotides, the CDR3 is TGCGCCAGCAGTCCACGCGGACTAGCGGGAGAGCCGCCCCAAGAGACCCAGTGCTTC. This codes for CASSPRGLAGEPPQETQCF.

With respect to this clonotype: Mismatch with germline at one junction end may stem from a read error. The V and J genes are TRBV11-3 and TRBJ2-1; perhaps TRBD2 as D (7 bases). Per germline, CDR1 SGHNT and CDR2 YENEEA. The CDR3 is made up of 13 amino acids. The CDR3 region is CASSFTRGGEQSF. The CDR3 DNA reads as TGTGCCAGTAGCTTTACAAGGGGGGGTGAGCAGTCCTTC.

The sample holds a few counts of this clonotype. A single base separates this from a much larger clone, so it may be a read error. The chain has TRBV29-1 and TRBJ2-1, with 9 bases that match TRBD2. Looked up from germline, CDR1 is SQVTM and CDR2 is ANQGSEA. The CDR3 runs 13 residues. V gave up 8 bases and J gave up 10 bases; unmatched junction bases: 12. The chain's CDR3 is CSTRTSEGDEQFF. In DNA form, the CDR3 reads TGCAGCACTCGGACTAGCGAGGGGGACGAGCAGTTCTTC.

In its sample, this clonotype ranks as medium-sized. This chain uses TRBV11-3 with TRBJ1-1; D unresolved. CDR1 and CDR2 (germline): SGHNT, YENEEA. The CDR3 covers 15 residues. Deletions cut 3 bases from V and 0 bases from J, with 11 bases between. CDR3 in DNA: TGTGCCAGCAGCTTCCGGGGAGGGTTGAACACTGAAGCTTTCTTT. It specifies CASSFRGGLNTEAFF. Together with reference TRBV11-3 and TRBJ1-1, the CDR3 gives the full variable domain: EAGVVQSPRYKIIEKKQPVAFWCNPISGHNTLYWYLQNLGQGPELLIRYENEEAVDDSQLPKDRFSAERLKGVDSTLKIQPAELGDSAVYLCASSFRGGLNTEAFFGQGTRLTVV.

By frequency in the sample, this clonotype is medium-sized. The chain employs TRBV6-4 and TRBJ1-2, with 7 bases lining up with TRBD1. V lost 6 bases, J lost 5 bases, and 6 bases stayed unmatched. This CDR3 is 13 amino acids long. The germline gives CDR1 MRHNA, CDR2 SNTAGT. CDR3 region: CASSDRVGYGYTF. The CDR3 coding sequence is TGTGCCAGCAGCGACAGGGTTGGGTATGGCTACACCTTC.

On this clonotype itself: The final CDR3 position lacks the conserved phenylalanine or tryptophan, pointing to a likely read error. The DNA is omitted, as the CDR3 cannot be located on it reliably, and the CDR3 follows TCRdb's listing. The chain is built from TRBV29-1 and TRBJ1-1; no check of the table's D call, TRBD1, against the DNA was made. Germline V gives CDR1 SQVTM, CDR2 ANQGSEA. The CDR3 is 14 amino acids in total, end residues counted. CDR3 region: CSVEVSGTNTEVIY.